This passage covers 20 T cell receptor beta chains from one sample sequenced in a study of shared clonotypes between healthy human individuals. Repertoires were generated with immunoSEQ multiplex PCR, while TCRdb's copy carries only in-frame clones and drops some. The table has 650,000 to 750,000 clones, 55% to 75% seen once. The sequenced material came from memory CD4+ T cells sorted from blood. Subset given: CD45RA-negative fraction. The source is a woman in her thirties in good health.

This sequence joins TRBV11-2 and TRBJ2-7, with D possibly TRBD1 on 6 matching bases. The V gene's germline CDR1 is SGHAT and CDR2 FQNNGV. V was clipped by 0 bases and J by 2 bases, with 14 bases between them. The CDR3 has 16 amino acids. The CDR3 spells CASSLDLSRGTYEQYF. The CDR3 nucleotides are TGTGCCAGCAGCTTAGATTTAAGTAGGGGGACCTACGAGCAGTACTTC. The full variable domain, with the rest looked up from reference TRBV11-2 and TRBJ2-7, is EAGVAQSPRYKIIEKRQSVAFWCNPISGHATLYWYQQILGQGPKLLIQFQNNGVVDDSQLPKDRFSAERLKGVDSTLKIQPAKLEDSAVYLCASSLDLSRGTYEQYFGPGTRLTVT.

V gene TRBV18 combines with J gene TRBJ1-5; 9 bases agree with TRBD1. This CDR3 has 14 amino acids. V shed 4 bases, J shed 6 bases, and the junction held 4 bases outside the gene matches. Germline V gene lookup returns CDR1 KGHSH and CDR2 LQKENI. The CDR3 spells CASSRDREFQPQHF. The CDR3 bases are TGTGCCAGCTCACGGGACAGGGAGTTTCAGCCCCAGCATTTT.

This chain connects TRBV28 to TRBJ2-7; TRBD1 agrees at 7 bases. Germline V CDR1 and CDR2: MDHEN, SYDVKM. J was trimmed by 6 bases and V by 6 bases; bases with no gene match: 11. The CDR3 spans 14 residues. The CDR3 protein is CASSPSDRVAEQYF. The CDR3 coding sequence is TGTGCCAGCAGCCCATCTGACAGGGTTGCCGAGCAGTACTTC.

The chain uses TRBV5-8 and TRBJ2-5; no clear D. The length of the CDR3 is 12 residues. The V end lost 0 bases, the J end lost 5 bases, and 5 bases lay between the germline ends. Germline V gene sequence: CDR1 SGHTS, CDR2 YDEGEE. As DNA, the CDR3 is TGTGCCAGCAGCTTGGCGACGGAGACCCAGTACTTC. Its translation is CASSLATETQYF.

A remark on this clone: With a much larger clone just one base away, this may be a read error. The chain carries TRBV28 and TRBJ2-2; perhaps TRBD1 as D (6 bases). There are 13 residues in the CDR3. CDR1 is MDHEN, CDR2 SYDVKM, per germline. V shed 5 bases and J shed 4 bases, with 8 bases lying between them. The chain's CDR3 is CASSKGGTGELFF. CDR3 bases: TGTGCCAGCAGTAAAGGGGGCACCGGGGAGCTGTTTTTT.

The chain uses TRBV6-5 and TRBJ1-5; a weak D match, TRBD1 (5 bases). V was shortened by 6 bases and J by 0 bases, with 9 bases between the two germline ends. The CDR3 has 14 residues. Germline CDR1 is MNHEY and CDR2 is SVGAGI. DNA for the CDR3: TGTGCCAGCAGCCCCCAGGGTAGCAATCAGCCCCAGCATTTT. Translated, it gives CASSPQGSNQPQHF.

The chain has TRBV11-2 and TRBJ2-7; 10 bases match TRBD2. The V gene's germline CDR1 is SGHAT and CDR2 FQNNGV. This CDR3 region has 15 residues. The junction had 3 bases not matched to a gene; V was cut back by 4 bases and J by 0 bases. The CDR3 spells CASSSGLANSYEQYF. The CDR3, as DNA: TGTGCCAGCAGCTCGGGACTAGCGAACTCCTACGAGCAGTACTTC.

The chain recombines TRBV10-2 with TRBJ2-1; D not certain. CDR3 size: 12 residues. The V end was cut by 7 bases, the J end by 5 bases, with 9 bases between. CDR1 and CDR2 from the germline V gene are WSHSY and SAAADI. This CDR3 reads CASTHLNNEQFF. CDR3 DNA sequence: TGCGCCAGCACGCACTTAAACAATGAGCAGTTCTTC.

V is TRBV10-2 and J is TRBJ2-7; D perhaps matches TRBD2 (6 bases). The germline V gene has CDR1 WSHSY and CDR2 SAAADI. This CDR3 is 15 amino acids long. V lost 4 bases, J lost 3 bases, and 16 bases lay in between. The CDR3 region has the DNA TGCGCCAGCAGTGTCCCGGGAGTGAATGACTACGAGCAGTACTTC. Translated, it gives CASSVPGVNDYEQYF.

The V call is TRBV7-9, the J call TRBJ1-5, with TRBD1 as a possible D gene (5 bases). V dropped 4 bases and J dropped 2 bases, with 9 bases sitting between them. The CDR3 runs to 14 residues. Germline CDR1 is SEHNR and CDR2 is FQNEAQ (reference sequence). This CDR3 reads CASSSSGRNQPQHF. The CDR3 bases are TGTGCCAGCAGCTCATCAGGGCGCAATCAGCCCCAGCATTTT.

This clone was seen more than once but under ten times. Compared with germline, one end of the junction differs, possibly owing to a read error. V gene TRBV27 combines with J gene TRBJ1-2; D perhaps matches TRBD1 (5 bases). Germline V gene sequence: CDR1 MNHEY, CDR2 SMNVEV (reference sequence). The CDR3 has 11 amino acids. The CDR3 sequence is CASSLSVPTGF. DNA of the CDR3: TGTGCCAGCAGTTTATCGGTCCCCACAGGTTTC.

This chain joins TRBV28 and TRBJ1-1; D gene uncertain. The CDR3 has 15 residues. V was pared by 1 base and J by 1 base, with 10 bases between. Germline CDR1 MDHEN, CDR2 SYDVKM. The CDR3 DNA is TGTGCCAGCAGTTTATTGGGTCCGGCGAACACTGAAGCTTTCTTT. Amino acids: CASSLLGPANTEAFF.

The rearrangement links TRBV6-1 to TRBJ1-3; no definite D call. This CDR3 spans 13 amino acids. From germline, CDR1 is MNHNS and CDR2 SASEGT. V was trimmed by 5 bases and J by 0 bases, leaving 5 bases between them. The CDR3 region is CASSILSGNTIYF. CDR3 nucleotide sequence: TGTGCCAGCAGTATCCTCTCTGGAAACACCATATATTTT.

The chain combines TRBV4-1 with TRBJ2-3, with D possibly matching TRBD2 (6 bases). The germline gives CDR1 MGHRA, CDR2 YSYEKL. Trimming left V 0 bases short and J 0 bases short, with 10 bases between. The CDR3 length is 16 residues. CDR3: CASSQDWDLSTDTQYF. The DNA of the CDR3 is TGCGCCAGCAGCCAAGATTGGGACTTAAGCACAGATACGCAGTATTTT.

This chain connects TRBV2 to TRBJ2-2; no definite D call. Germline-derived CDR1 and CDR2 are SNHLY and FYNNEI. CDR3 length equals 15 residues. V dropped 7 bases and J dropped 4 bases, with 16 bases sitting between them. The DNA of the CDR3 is TGTGCCAGCATCCCCAGGCTCACCACCACCGGGGAGCTGTTTTTT. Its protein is CASIPRLTTTGELFF.

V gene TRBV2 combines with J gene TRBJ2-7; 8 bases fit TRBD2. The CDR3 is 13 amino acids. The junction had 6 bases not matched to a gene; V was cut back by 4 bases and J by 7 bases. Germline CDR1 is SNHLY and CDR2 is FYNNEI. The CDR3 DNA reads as TGTGCCAGCAGTGGACGGCCGGGGGGGGAGCAGTACTTC. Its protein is CASSGRPGGEQYF.

For the CDR3, the DNA is TGTGCCAGCAGTGACGGGGGAGCAACTAATGAAAAACTGTTTTTT. It specifies CASSDGGATNEKLFF. The chain has TRBV2 and TRBJ1-4, with D possibly being TRBD1 (5 bases). The CDR3 runs to 15 residues. The V and J ends lost 3 bases and 0 bases respectively, with 8 bases between them. Germline V lookup: CDR1 SNHLY, CDR2 FYNNEI.

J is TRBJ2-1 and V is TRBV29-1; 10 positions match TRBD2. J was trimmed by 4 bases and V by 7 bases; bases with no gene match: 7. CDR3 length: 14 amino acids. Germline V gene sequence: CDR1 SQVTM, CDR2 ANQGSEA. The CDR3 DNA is TGCAGCGGACTAACTAGCGGGGTTTACAATGAGCAGTTCTTC. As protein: CSGLTSGVYNEQFF.

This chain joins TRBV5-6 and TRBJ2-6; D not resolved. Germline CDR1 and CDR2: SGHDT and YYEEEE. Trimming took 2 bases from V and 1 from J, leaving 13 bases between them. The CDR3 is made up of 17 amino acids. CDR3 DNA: TGTGCCAGCAGCTTCCGATTGAGGCAATCTGGGGCCAACGTCCTGACTTTC. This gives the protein CASSFRLRQSGANVLTF. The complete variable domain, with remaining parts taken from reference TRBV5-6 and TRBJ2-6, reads DAGVTQSPTHLIKTRGQQVTLRCSPKSGHDTVSWYQQALGQGPQFIFQYYEEEERQRGNFPDRFSGHQFPNYSSELNVNALLLGDSALYLCASSFRLRQSGANVLTFGAGSRLTVL.

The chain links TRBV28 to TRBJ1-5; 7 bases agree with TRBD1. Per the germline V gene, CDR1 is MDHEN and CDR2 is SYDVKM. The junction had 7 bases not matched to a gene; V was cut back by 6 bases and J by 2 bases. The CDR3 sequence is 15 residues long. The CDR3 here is CASRAYGQGNQPQHF. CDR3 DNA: TGTGCCAGCAGGGCTTATGGACAGGGCAATCAGCCCCAGCATTTT.